Below, 22 T cell receptor beta chains from the same sample are listed, as sequenced in a study of T cells in Graves' hyperthyroidism and ophthalmopathy. From RNA transcripts, TCR beta CDR3 regions were amplified. The primer set for the first-round RT-PCR of the TCR CDR3 was HTBI. Using its own MiXCR run on the multiplex PCR reads, TCRdb lists one record per CDR3 protein. The table includes roughly 510,000 distinct CDR3 sequences, approximately 48% detected once. Sequencing input: peripheral blood or thyroid tissue (not recorded which). The receptors derive from an adult woman with Graves' disease, either hyperthyroidism or ophthalmopathy (not recorded which).

This clonotype came up many times. This rearrangement joins TRBV20-1 to TRBJ1-2; no definite D call. The CDR3 sequence is 12 residues long. Per germline, CDR1 DFQATT and CDR2 SNEGSKA (reference sequence). Trimming left V 6 bases short and J 4 bases short, with 12 bases between. CDR3 DNA: TGCAGTGCCGAAGGACTGAGCTATGGCTACACCTTC. It codes for CSAEGLSYGYTF.

The gene calls are TRBV29-1 and TRBJ1-2; D perhaps matches TRBD1 (5 bases). V lost 4 bases and J lost 1, with 10 bases in between. There are 13 residues in the CDR3. Germline CDR1 reads SQVTM; CDR2 reads ANQGSEA. The CDR3 sequence: CSVGDPINYGYTF. For the CDR3, the DNA is TGCAGCGTTGGGGACCCCATTAACTATGGCTACACCTTC.

V is TRBV19 and J is TRBJ1-5; D remains ambiguous. The CDR3 length is 16 residues. V lost 3 bases and J lost 4, with 16 bases in between. Germline assignment: CDR1 LNHDA and CDR2 SQIVND (reference sequence). The CDR3 loop is CASSISSGSVNQPQHF. In nucleotides, the CDR3 is TGTGCCAGTAGTATCTCCAGCGGGAGCGTAAATCAGCCCCAGCATTTT.

This clonotype occurred a few times. The gene calls are TRBV12-3 or TRBV12-4 and TRBJ2-5, with unresolved D. There are 15 residues in the CDR3. Between the trimmed V and J ends, which lost 4 bases and 0 bases, there was a span of 12 bases. The CDR3 loop reads CASSSNRVYQETQYF. The CDR3 nucleotides are TGTGCCAGCAGTTCCAACCGGGTGTACCAAGAGACCCAGTACTTC.

This clonotype came up many times. The chain uses TRBV6-6 and TRBJ2-5; TRBD1 aligns across 8 bases. The germline V gene encodes CDR1 MNHNY and CDR2 SVGAGI (reference sequence). Germline trimming cut 5 bases from V and 4 bases from J; bases unmatched to any gene: 12. CDR3 length equals 16 residues. CDR3 coding DNA: TGTGCCAGCAGTGGGAGGACAGGGAGTCCGTCAGAGACCCAGTACTTC. Translated: CASSGRTGSPSETQYF.

The chain links TRBV28 to TRBJ1-3; D is perhaps TRBD1 (5 bases). V was pared by 6 bases and J by 2 bases, with 8 bases between. The CDR3 totals 13 residues. Germline V gives CDR1 MDHEN, CDR2 SYDVKM. The CDR3 region is CASSEGPGNTIYF. In nucleotides, the CDR3 is TGTGCCAGCAGCGAGGGGCCTGGAAACACCATATATTTT.

This clonotype has just a few counts. The gene calls are TRBV2 and TRBJ1-6; D possibly corresponds to TRBD1 (6 bases). The CDR3 totals 13 residues. Trimming left V 7 bases short and J 7 bases short, with 11 bases between. Germline loops: CDR1 SNHLY, CDR2 FYNNEI. CDR3 residues: CASIGQGNSPLHF. CDR3 coding DNA: TGTGCCAGCATTGGGCAGGGGAATTCACCCCTCCACTTT.

This clonotype has ten or more counts. This chain joins TRBV7-9 and TRBJ1-1; D is unclear. This CDR3 comprises 14 residues. Germline V CDR1 and CDR2: SEHNR, FQNEAQ (reference sequence). Trimming took 3 bases from V and 1 from J, leaving 9 bases between them. CDR3 nucleotides: TGTGCCAGCAGCTTTGGGTTGACGAACACTGAAGCTTTCTTT. This codes for CASSFGLTNTEAFF. The full variable domain, rest sourced from reference TRBV7-9 and TRBJ1-1, is DTGVSQNPRHKITKRGQNVTFRCDPISEHNRLYWYRQTLGQGPEFLTYFQNEAQLEKSRLLSDRFSAERPKGSFSTLEIQRTEQGDSAMYLCASSFGLTNTEAFFGQGTRLTVV.

The chain has TRBV15 and TRBJ1-5; D call uncertain. The germline CDR1 and CDR2 sequences are LNHNV and YYDKDF (reference sequence). The length of the CDR3 is 12 residues. Deletions cut 1 base from V and 9 bases from J, with 7 bases between. The DNA for the CDR3 is TGTGCCACCAGCAGAGTAGCCGGGCCCCAGCATTTT. It yields the protein CATSRVAGPQHF.

This clonotype was recorded once. The chain has TRBV10-3 and TRBJ2-7, with 9 bases lining up with TRBD2. Germline CDR1 ENHRY, CDR2 SYGVKD. V shed 4 bases, J shed 2 bases, and the junction held 9 bases outside the gene matches. This CDR3 has 16 amino acids. CDR3: CAISVIAGESAYEQYF. The CDR3 nucleotides are TGTGCCATCAGTGTGATAGCGGGAGAAAGTGCCTACGAGCAGTACTTC.

The chain couples TRBV9 to TRBJ1-1, with D possibly being TRBD1 (5 bases). Germline V CDR1 and CDR2: SGDLS, YYNGEE. With 4 bases removed from V and 1 base from J, the gap between germline ends came to 14 bases. This CDR3 contains 15 residues. CDR3 sequence reads: CASSPVLDKNTEAFF. The DNA for the CDR3 is TGTGCCAGCAGCCCAGTACTGGACAAGAACACTGAAGCTTTCTTT.

Points on this clonotype: A clone one base away is much larger, so this may be a read error. The CDR3 coding sequence is TGTGCCAGCAGTGTAACGGGACAGCCCTACGAGCAGTACTTC. It translates to CASSVTGQPYEQYF. The V call is TRBV2, the J call TRBJ2-7; 7 nucleotides align to TRBD1. The trim removed 4 bases at V and 2 bases at J, leaving 5 bases unmatched. The CDR3 has 14 amino acids. In germline, CDR1 is SNHLY, CDR2 FYNNEI.

Remarks on this clonotype: This may be a read error: a much more frequent sequence differs by one nucleotide. The genes are TRBV5-4 and TRBJ2-7; the D call may be TRBD1 or TRBD2 (5 bases each). This CDR3 region has 13 residues. Germline assignment: CDR1 SGHNT and CDR2 YYREEE (reference sequence). The CDR3 spells CASSLEGWDEQCF. In DNA form, the CDR3 reads TGTGCCAGCAGCTTGGAGGGTTGGGACGAGCAGTGCTTC.

On this clonotype itself: This may stem from a read error, because a much larger clone lies one nucleotide away. The rearrangement links TRBV5-1 to TRBJ2-2; 9 nucleotides match TRBD2. Germline loops: CDR1 SGHRS, CDR2 YFSETQ. Unmatched junction bases numbered 11, after V lost 2 bases and J lost 6 bases. The CDR3 consists of 17 residues. CDR3 in amino acids: CASSFRQLAGFSGELFF. CDR3 nucleotides: TGCGCCAGCAGCTTCCGCCAACTAGCGGGCTTCTCCGGGGAGCTGTTTTTT.

This sequence joins TRBV4-1 and TRBJ1-2; D possibly corresponds to TRBD1 (5 bases). The V end was cut by 2 bases, the J end by 0 bases, with 16 bases between. Germline V CDR1 and CDR2: MGHRA, YSYEKL. CDR3 length: 17 amino acids. CDR3 nucleotides: TGCGCCAGCAGCCAACAGGGCCTAATCCGTTCTAACTATGGCTACACCTTC. Translating gives CASSQQGLIRSNYGYTF.

This clonotype has more than one count but fewer than ten. CDR3 sequence: CASSQLDSYEQYF. In DNA form, the CDR3 reads TGTGCCAGTAGTCAGCTCGACTCCTACGAGCAGTACTTC. This chain joins TRBV19 and TRBJ2-7; no clear D gene. V dropped 5 bases and J dropped 0 bases, with 8 bases sitting between them. The CDR3 has 13 residues. Germline values: CDR1 LNHDA, CDR2 SQIVND (reference sequence).

This chain connects TRBV11-2 to TRBJ2-2; 8 bases match TRBD1. With 6 bases clipped from V and 5 bases from J, the junction kept 11 bases outside the gene matches. Germline assignment: CDR1 SGHAT and CDR2 FQNNGV. The CDR3 loop spans 16 amino acids. As DNA, the CDR3 is TGTGCCAGCAGTTTCGAGGACAGGGCTTCTACCGGGGAGCTGTTTTTT. The encoded protein is CASSFEDRASTGELFF.

The gene calls are TRBV7-3 and TRBJ2-2; tentatively, D is TRBD2 (6 bases). Between the trimmed V and J ends, which lost 1 base and 5 bases, there was a span of 11 bases. CDR1 and CDR2 from the germline V gene are SGHTA and FQGTGA. This CDR3 contains 15 residues. Here the CDR3 reads CASSLSRDSTGELFF. CDR3 nucleotide sequence: TGTGCCAGCAGCTTAAGCCGGGACTCTACCGGGGAGCTGTTTTTT.

Many counts were recorded for this clonotype. The gene calls are TRBV7-2 and TRBJ1-4; D is undetermined. Trimming stripped 3 bases from V and 0 bases from J, with 11 bases between. CDR1 SGHTA and CDR2 FQGNSA come from the germline V gene. This CDR3 is built from 16 residues. CDR3 sequence reads: CASSFGSLATNEKLFF. The CDR3 DNA is TGTGCCAGCAGCTTCGGGAGCCTCGCAACTAATGAAAAACTGTTTTTT.

V is TRBV29-1 and J is TRBJ1-1, with D uncertain. There are 12 residues in the CDR3. The ends were cut back, 4 bases at V and 4 bases at J, with 10 bases in the middle. The V gene's germline CDR1 is SQVTM and CDR2 ANQGSEA. The CDR3 bases are TGCAGCGTTGCGAGGGTGGGCACTGAAGCTTTCTTT. As protein: CSVARVGTEAFF.

About this clonotype: A read error may be the cause here, since a much bigger clone is one base away. This rearrangement joins TRBV7-2 to TRBJ2-7; 11 nucleotides match TRBD2. This CDR3 region has 16 residues. CDR1 is SGHTA, CDR2 FQGNSA, per germline. The CDR3 DNA is TGTGTCAGCAGCCCCGCCCCGACTAGCGGGATTTACGAGCAGTACTTC. The encoded protein is CVSSPAPTSGIYEQYF.

This clonotype was counted between two and nine times. V and J are TRBV2 and TRBJ1-5, with 7 nucleotides matching TRBD1. Germline V lookup: CDR1 SNHLY, CDR2 FYNNEI. The V and J ends lost 7 bases and 1 base, in that order; junction bases with no gene match: 10. The CDR3 loop spans 16 amino acids. CDR3 region: CASTQGGRESNQPQHF. CDR3 bases: TGTGCCAGCACCCAAGGGGGCAGGGAAAGCAATCAGCCCCAGCATTTT.